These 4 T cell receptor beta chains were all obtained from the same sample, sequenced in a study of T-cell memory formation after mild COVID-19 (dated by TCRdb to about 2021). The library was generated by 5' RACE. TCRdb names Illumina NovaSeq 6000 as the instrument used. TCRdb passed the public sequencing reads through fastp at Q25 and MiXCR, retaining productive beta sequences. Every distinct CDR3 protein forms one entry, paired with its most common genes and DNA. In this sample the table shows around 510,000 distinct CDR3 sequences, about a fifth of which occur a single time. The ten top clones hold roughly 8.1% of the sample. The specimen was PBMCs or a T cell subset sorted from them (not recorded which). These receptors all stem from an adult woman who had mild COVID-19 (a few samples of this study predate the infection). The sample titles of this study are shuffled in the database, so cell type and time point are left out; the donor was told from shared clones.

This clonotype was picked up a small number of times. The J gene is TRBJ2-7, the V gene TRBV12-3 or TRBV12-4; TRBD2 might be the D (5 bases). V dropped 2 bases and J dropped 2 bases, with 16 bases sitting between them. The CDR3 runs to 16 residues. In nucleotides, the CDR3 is TGTGCCAGCAGTTTACCGTTCGGAGGTCCCCCCTACGAGCAGTACTTC. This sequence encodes CASSLPFGGPPYEQYF.

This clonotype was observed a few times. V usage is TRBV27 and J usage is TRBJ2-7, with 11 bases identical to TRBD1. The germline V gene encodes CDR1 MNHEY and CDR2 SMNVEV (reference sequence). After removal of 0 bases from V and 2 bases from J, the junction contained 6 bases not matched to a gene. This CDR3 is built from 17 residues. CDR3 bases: TGTGCCAGCAGTTTATCTGGCCCGGGACAGGGGGCCTACGAGCAGTACTTC. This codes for CASSLSGPGQGAYEQYF.

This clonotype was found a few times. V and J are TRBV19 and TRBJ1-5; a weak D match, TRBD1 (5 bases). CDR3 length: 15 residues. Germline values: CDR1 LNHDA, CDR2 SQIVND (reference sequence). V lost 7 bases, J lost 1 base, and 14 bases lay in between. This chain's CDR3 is CASKAGGRSNQPQHF. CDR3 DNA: TGTGCCAGTAAGGCCGGGGGTCGGAGCAATCAGCCCCAGCATTTT. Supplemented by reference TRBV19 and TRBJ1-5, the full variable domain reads DGGITQSPKYLFRKEGQNVTLSCEQNLNHDAMYWYRQDPGQGLRLIYYSQIVNDFQKGDIAEGYSVSREKKESFPLTVTSAQKNPTAFYLCASKAGGRSNQPQHFGDGTRLSIL.

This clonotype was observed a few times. This CDR3 reads CASSLTSGTGDAYEQYF. DNA of the CDR3: TGTGCCAGCAGCTTAACGTCCGGGACAGGGGACGCCTACGAGCAGTACTTC. The gene calls are TRBV7-3 and TRBJ2-7, with 10 bases lining up with TRBD1. V dropped 0 bases and J dropped 2; count of bases not matched to a gene: 7. CDR1 is SGHTA and CDR2 is FQGTGA in the germline V gene. The CDR3 has 17 residues. The full variable domain, its missing parts supplied by reference TRBV7-3 and TRBJ2-7, is GAGVSQTPSNKVTEKGKYVELRCDPISGHTALYWYRQSLGQGPEFLIYFQGTGAADDSGLPNDRFFAVRPEGSVSTLKIQRTERGDSAVYLCASSLTSGTGDAYEQYFGPGTRLTVT.